The 25 T cell receptor beta chains below come from one sample, sequenced in a study of blood T cell repertoires in COVID-19. Repertoires were generated with immunoSEQ multiplex PCR, while TCRdb's copy carries only in-frame clones and drops some. The table shows about 250,000 clones, with approximately 82% occurring only once. Sequences were obtained from peripheral blood. These receptors were obtained from an elderly woman with active or convalescent COVID-19.

The chain uses TRBV6-1 and TRBJ2-2, with 8 bases fitting TRBD2. This CDR3 is built from 17 residues. Trimming removed 0 bases from V and 2 bases from J; junction bases left unmatched: 5. Looked up from germline, CDR1 is MNHNS and CDR2 is SASEGT. Here the CDR3 reads CASSEARLALNTGELFF. The DNA of the CDR3 is TGTGCCAGCAGTGAAGCCCGACTAGCGTTAAACACCGGGGAGCTGTTTTTT.

V is TRBV7-8 and J is TRBJ1-2; D is ambiguous. The CDR3 is made up of 13 amino acids. With 4 bases removed from V and 1 base from J, the gap between germline ends came to 7 bases. In germline, CDR1 is SGHVS, CDR2 FQNEAQ. In DNA, the CDR3 is TGTGCCAGCAGCTCCACAGTTAACTATGGCTACACCTTC. This encodes CASSSTVNYGYTF. Full variable domain (outside the CDR3, taken from reference TRBV7-8 and TRBJ1-2): GAGVSQSPRYKVAKRGQDVALRCDPISGHVSLFWYQQALGQGPEFLTYFQNEAQLDKSGLPSDRFFAERPEGSVSTLKIQRTQQEDSAVYLCASSSTVNYGYTFGSGTRLTVV.

V gene TRBV7-8 combines with J gene TRBJ1-5; 8 nucleotides agree with TRBD1. Germline CDR1 and CDR2: SGHVS and FQNEAQ. This CDR3 comprises 19 residues. V shed 5 bases and J 2 bases; nucleotides not matched to a gene: 17. The CDR3 loop reads CASSHILSSGTGGNQPQHF. DNA for the CDR3: TGTGCCAGCAGCCATATTCTTTCTTCCGGGACAGGCGGCAATCAGCCCCAGCATTTT.

The chain uses TRBV4-1 and TRBJ2-1, with 8 nucleotides matching TRBD2. The CDR3 is 19 amino acids. V shed 3 bases and J 0 bases; nucleotides not matched to a gene: 13. Germline assignment: CDR1 MGHRA and CDR2 YSYEKL. CDR3 bases: TGCGCCAGCAGCCAGACAGCTTGGCGGGGGGACCCCTCCTACAATGAGCAGTTCTTC. Protein product: CASSQTAWRGDPSYNEQFF.

The rearrangement uses TRBV13 and TRBJ1-2; D gene ambiguous. CDR1 PRHDT and CDR2 FYEKMQ come from the germline V gene (reference sequence). The V and J ends lost 2 bases and 4 bases respectively, with 14 bases between them. The CDR3 contains 15 residues. The CDR3 coding sequence is TGTGCCAGCAGCTTATCCAGGTACCCATCCTATGGCTACACCTTC. Residues: CASSLSRYPSYGYTF.

The J gene is TRBJ2-1, the V gene TRBV19; 7 nucleotides agree with TRBD1. The ends lost 6 bases at V and 5 bases at J; junction bases unmatched: 10. The CDR3 totals 15 residues. Germline CDR1 is LNHDA and CDR2 is SQIVND (reference sequence). CDR3 loop: CASSMDRLVDNEQFF. For the CDR3, the DNA is TGTGCCAGTAGCATGGACAGGTTAGTTGACAATGAGCAGTTCTTC.

The chain couples TRBV25-1 to TRBJ2-2, with TRBD2 matching 7 bases. CDR3 length equals 15 residues. Germline-derived CDR1 and CDR2 are MGHDK and SYGVNS. V was pared by 1 base and J by 7 bases, with 6 bases of the junction left unmatched. DNA of the CDR3: TGTGCCAGCAGTGAATTCCGAGGGAGGGACGGGGAGCTGTTTTTT. Translation: CASSEFRGRDGELFF.

This chain connects TRBV28 to TRBJ2-5; the match to TRBD2 covers 10 bases. Germline V gives CDR1 MDHEN, CDR2 SYDVKM. The V and J ends lost 4 bases and 5 bases, in that order; junction bases with no gene match: 4. The CDR3 is 14 amino acids. Written as DNA, the CDR3 is TGTGCCAGCAGTTCACTAGCGGGAATGGAGACCCAGTACTTC. Protein sequence: CASSSLAGMETQYF.

This chain links TRBV29-1 with TRBJ2-2; possibly TRBD2 for D (6 bases). The CDR3 spans 14 residues. Trimming left V 4 bases short and J 0 bases short, with 9 bases between. Germline V lookup: CDR1 SQVTM, CDR2 ANQGSEA. The CDR3: CSVGGVANTGELFF. CDR3 coding DNA: TGCAGCGTTGGGGGGGTAGCGAACACCGGGGAGCTGTTTTTT.

The V and J genes are TRBV27 and TRBJ1-2; 12 bases fit TRBD1. The V segment lost 5 bases and the J segment 7 bases; nucleotides outside the gene matches: 8. Germline V gene lookup returns CDR1 MNHEY and CDR2 SMNVEV (reference sequence). CDR3 length: 15 amino acids. CDR3 loop: CASSIQGQGALGYTF. Written as DNA, the CDR3 is TGTGCCAGCAGTATTCAGGGACAGGGGGCGCTTGGCTACACCTTC.

This chain connects TRBV5-1 to TRBJ1-1; D ambiguous. Germline lookup yields CDR1 SGHRS and CDR2 YFSETQ. CDR3 size: 18 residues. Trimming left V 2 bases short and J 3 bases short, with 23 bases between. The CDR3 nucleotides are TGCGCCAGCAGCTTCCTTCCCCGGCCAGGCAATTTGGACACTGAAGCTTTCTTT. It is translated as CASSFLPRPGNLDTEAFF. Filled out from reference TRBV5-1 and TRBJ1-1, the complete variable domain reads KAGVTQTPRYLIKTRGQQVTLSCSPISGHRSVSWYQQTPGQGLQFLFEYFSETQRNKGNFPGRFSGRQFSNSRSEMNVSTLELGDSALYLCASSFLPRPGNLDTEAFFGQGTRLTVV.

The CDR3 sequence: CASSVSGGATNEKLFF. CDR3 DNA: TGTGCCAGCAGCGTATCCGGCGGAGCAACTAATGAAAAACTGTTTTTT. The V gene is TRBV9, the J gene TRBJ1-4; D is undetermined. Trimming removed 1 base from V and 0 bases from J, with 10 bases in between. CDR3 length equals 16 residues. The germline CDR1 and CDR2 sequences are SGDLS and YYNGEE.

J is TRBJ2-6 and V is TRBV5-6, with a possible D match to TRBD2 (6 bases). This CDR3 has 16 amino acids. V gave up 2 bases and J gave up 4 bases, with 13 bases separating them. The germline gives CDR1 SGHDT, CDR2 YYEEEE. The CDR3 spells CASSLLGRDGANVLTF. The CDR3 coding sequence is TGTGCCAGCAGCTTATTAGGGCGGGACGGGGCCAACGTCCTGACTTTC.

The chain recombines TRBV29-1 with TRBJ2-5, with 7 bases that match TRBD2. The CDR3 loop spans 14 amino acids. Per germline, CDR1 SQVTM and CDR2 ANQGSEA. With 7 bases clipped from V and 5 bases from J, the junction kept 13 bases outside the gene matches. The CDR3 region is CSARPFTSVETQYF. The DNA for the CDR3 is TGCAGCGCCCGGCCCTTTACTAGCGTGGAGACCCAGTACTTC.

The V call is TRBV29-1, the J call TRBJ2-1, with 12 bases matching TRBD2. The CDR3 sequence is 20 residues long. Per germline, CDR1 SQVTM and CDR2 ANQGSEA. With 3 bases clipped from V and 1 base from J, the junction kept 16 bases outside the gene matches. CDR3 in amino acids: CSVDNLGGTSGSQSYNEQFF. The CDR3 DNA reads TGCAGCGTTGATAATCTAGGTGGGACTAGCGGGTCCCAATCCTACAATGAGCAGTTCTTC.

This clone showed up just a few times. The J gene is TRBJ2-3, the V gene TRBV29-1; 7 nucleotides line up with TRBD1. This CDR3 has 12 amino acids. Per the germline V gene, CDR1 is SQVTM and CDR2 is ANQGSEA. Unmatched junction bases numbered 0, after V lost 2 bases and J lost 4 bases. This CDR3 reads CSVERGPDTQYF. The CDR3 nucleotides read TGCAGCGTTGAAAGGGGGCCAGATACGCAGTATTTT.

In regard to this clone: The sample holds other DNA sequences that translate to the same CDR3. This rearrangement joins TRBV29-1 to TRBJ2-7; TRBD1 matches at 10 bases. The ends lost 2 bases at V and 4 bases at J; junction bases unmatched: 2. The CDR3 has 13 amino acids. The germline gives CDR1 SQVTM, CDR2 ANQGSEA. CDR3 sequence reads: CSVERDRGYEQYF. CDR3 DNA sequence: TGCAGCGTTGAAAGGGACAGGGGTTACGAGCAGTACTTC.

The chain uses TRBV5-1 and TRBJ2-1; 10 positions agree with TRBD2. Looked up from germline, CDR1 is SGHRS and CDR2 is YFSETQ. The CDR3 sequence is 16 residues long. The J segment lost 9 bases and the V segment lost 3 bases, leaving 12 bases of the junction unmatched. The CDR3, as DNA: TGCGCCAGCAGCTCACAGCTAGCGGGAGATAGAGGTGAGCAGTTCTTC. Translation gives CASSSQLAGDRGEQFF.

This clone was seen a few times. This chain joins TRBV6-2 or TRBV6-3 and TRBJ2-2; 12 bases line up with TRBD2. The CDR3 spans 19 residues. Germline loops: CDR1 MNHEY, CDR2 SVGEGT. The J segment lost 5 bases and the V segment lost 6 bases, leaving 16 bases of the junction unmatched. In DNA, the CDR3 is TGTGCCAGCAGCACCGCCAGACTAGCGGGGGCCCCGTGGACCGGGGAGCTGTTTTTT. Protein product: CASSTARLAGAPWTGELFF.

In this sample, this clone turned up a few times. V gene TRBV4-1 combines with J gene TRBJ2-7, with 7 bases aligning to TRBD1. Germline V CDR1 and CDR2: MGHRA, YSYEKL. The V gene end was trimmed by 0 bases and the J gene end by 2 bases; junction bases not matched to a gene: 1. The CDR3 loop spans 14 amino acids. As DNA, the CDR3 is TGCGCCAGCAGCCAAGATGACAGGGCCTACGAGCAGTACTTC. Protein sequence: CASSQDDRAYEQYF.

CDR3 residues: CASSRREVSYEQYF. Here the CDR3 DNA reads TGTGCCAGCAGCCGTCGGGAGGTCTCCTACGAGCAGTACTTC. This chain joins TRBV5-4 and TRBJ2-7; TRBD2 matches at 7 bases. The CDR3 extends over 14 amino acids. Germline CDR1 is SGHNT and CDR2 is YYREEE (reference sequence). The V segment lost 4 bases and the J segment 0 bases; nucleotides outside the gene matches: 4.

The gene calls are TRBV6-1 and TRBJ1-3; no firm D call. V dropped 3 bases and J dropped 0 bases, with 6 bases sitting between them. The CDR3 loop spans 14 amino acids. Germline V gene data show CDR1 as MNHNS and CDR2 as SASEGT. In nucleotides, the CDR3 is TGTGCCAGCAGTGAGGCGGTCTCTGGAAACACCATATATTTT. Translation gives CASSEAVSGNTIYF.

The rearrangement links TRBV5-1 to TRBJ1-2, with a weak D call TRBD1 (5 bases). CDR1 and CDR2 from the germline V gene are SGHRS and YFSETQ. V gave up 4 bases and J gave up 3 bases, with 10 bases separating them. This CDR3 region has 13 residues. CDR3 coding DNA: TGCGCCAGCAGCGTCGGGACTCACTATGGCTACACCTTC. Translation gives CASSVGTHYGYTF.

V gene TRBV5-1 combines with J gene TRBJ1-1; D is ambiguous. Trimming cost V 5 bases and J 0 bases, with 11 bases left between them. Germline loops: CDR1 SGHRS, CDR2 YFSETQ. The CDR3 contains 14 residues. In DNA, the CDR3 is TGCGCCAGCAGTCTAACAGTAATGAACACTGAAGCTTTCTTT. As protein: CASSLTVMNTEAFF.

The gene calls are TRBV24-1 and TRBJ2-1, with TRBD2 matching over 8 bases. V was clipped by 1 base and J by 7 bases; unmatched bases: 8. CDR1 is KGHDR and CDR2 is SFDVKD in the germline V gene. There are 16 residues in the CDR3. The CDR3 nucleotides read TGTGCCACCAGTGATTTTAGTAGCGGGACGAGTAATGAGCAGTTCTTC. As protein: CATSDFSSGTSNEQFF.